These 29 T cell receptor beta chains were sequenced from one sample in a study of CD8 T cells in ankylosing spondylitis. TCRdb used MiXCR to reprocess the 5' RACE reads, holding one entry per CDR3 protein. The sample lists around 100,000 distinct CDR3 sequences; 24% were seen once. What was sequenced was synovial fluid, either unsorted or a sorted T cell fraction (not recorded which). These receptors all come from a male donor with ankylosing spondylitis.

CDR3 protein: CASSLDRANTGELFF. Written as DNA, the CDR3 is TGTGCCAGCAGTTTAGACAGGGCGAACACCGGGGAGCTGTTTTTT. The chain couples TRBV28 to TRBJ2-2; 7 bases fit TRBD1. Germline V gene lookup returns CDR1 MDHEN and CDR2 SYDVKM. The trim removed 2 bases at V and 0 bases at J, leaving 0 bases unmatched. This CDR3 contains 15 residues.

The rearrangement joins TRBV9 to TRBJ2-3, with 11 bases lining up with TRBD1. V shed 0 bases and J 4 bases; nucleotides not matched to a gene: 1. CDR3 length: 15 residues. CDR1 and CDR2 from the germline V gene are SGDLS and YYNGEE. Written as DNA, the CDR3 is TGTGCCAGCAGCGTAGGGACAGGGGGCGCAGATACGCAGTATTTT. Translated: CASSVGTGGADTQYF.

The chain uses TRBV20-1 and TRBJ2-3; unclear D gene. V was shortened by 6 bases and J by 4 bases, with 8 bases between the two germline ends. The CDR3 spans 11 residues. Germline CDR1 and CDR2: DFQATT and SNEGSKA (reference sequence). CDR3 protein: CSALAADTQYF. CDR3 DNA sequence: TGCAGTGCCCTGGCGGCAGATACGCAGTATTTT.

A single count supports this clonotype. The rearrangement links TRBV5-4 to TRBJ2-6, with D perhaps given as TRBD1 or TRBD2 (5 bases each). Germline V lookup: CDR1 SGHNT, CDR2 YYREEE (reference sequence). The CDR3 is 15 amino acids. V dropped 1 base and J dropped 2 bases, with 7 bases sitting between them. CDR3 in DNA: TGTGCCAGCAGCTTGATGGGGGCTGGGGCCAACGTCCTGACTTTC. The encoded protein is CASSLMGAGANVLTF.

By share, this clonotype ranks as medium-sized. This chain uses TRBV7-2 with TRBJ2-2; 12 nucleotides line up with TRBD2. Trimming took 2 bases from V and 6 from J; bases not matched to a gene: 1. In germline, CDR1 is SGHTA, CDR2 FQGNSA. The CDR3 extends over 15 amino acids. In nucleotides, the CDR3 is TGTGCCAGCAGCTTACTAGCGGGAGGGGCCGGGGAGCTGTTTTTT. Its protein product is CASSLLAGGAGELFF.

The chain uses TRBV29-1 and TRBJ2-2; D gene uncertain. V was shortened by 5 bases and J by 3 bases, with 10 bases between the two germline ends. The CDR3 spans 13 residues. Germline CDR1 reads SQVTM; CDR2 reads ANQGSEA. In nucleotides, the CDR3 is TGCAGCGTTCCCCGATGGGACACCGGGGAGCTGTTTTTT. Protein: CSVPRWDTGELFF.

The chain combines TRBV5-1 with TRBJ1-5; tentative D call: TRBD1 (5 bases). Trimming left V 0 bases short and J 2 bases short, with 12 bases between. The germline V gene has CDR1 SGHRS and CDR2 YFSETQ. The CDR3 runs to 16 residues. The CDR3 DNA sequence: TGCGCCAGCAGCTTGGGGGCGGGGGATGGCAATCAGCCCCAGCATTTT. It encodes CASSLGAGDGNQPQHF.

The chain couples TRBV14 to TRBJ2-2, with 7 bases aligning to TRBD2. V gave up 1 base and J gave up 4 bases; unmatched junction bases: 9. Germline CDR1 reads SGHDN; CDR2 reads FVKESK. The CDR3 consists of 17 residues. The CDR3 DNA follows: TGTGCCAGCAGCCAAGTAGGCGGGAGAGGGTCCACCGGGGAGCTGTTTTTT. The encoded protein is CASSQVGGRGSTGELFF.

This clonotype turned up a few times. The rearrangement joins TRBV20-1 to TRBJ2-7; 7 nucleotides line up with TRBD2. Per germline, CDR1 DFQATT and CDR2 SNEGSKA (reference sequence). Germline trimming cut 2 bases from V and 6 bases from J; bases unmatched to any gene: 4. The CDR3 covers 12 residues. The CDR3 DNA sequence: TGCAGTGCTAGACAGCGGGAAAGCGAGCAGTACTTC. Translation gives CSARQRESEQYF.

The CDR3, as DNA: TGCAGTGCATACCCACCATATAGCAATCAGCCCCAGCATTTT. Protein: CSAYPPYSNQPQHF. The V call is TRBV20-1, the J call TRBJ1-5; unclear D gene. V lost 6 bases to trimming and J lost 0 bases, with 12 bases between them. The CDR3 sequence is 14 residues long. Per germline, CDR1 DFQATT and CDR2 SNEGSKA (reference sequence).

This chain connects TRBV20-1 to TRBJ2-3; 13 positions match TRBD2. V was clipped by 5 bases and J by 5 bases; unmatched bases: 7. Germline CDR1 reads DFQATT; CDR2 reads SNEGSKA (reference sequence). This CDR3 comprises 15 residues. CDR3: CSAPGLAGELDTQYF. CDR3 nucleotide sequence: TGCAGTGCTCCAGGACTAGCGGGAGAGTTAGATACGCAGTATTTT.

The chain recombines TRBV6-1 with TRBJ1-5; D remains ambiguous. The germline V gene encodes CDR1 MNHNS and CDR2 SASEGT. The V and J ends lost 2 bases and 6 bases respectively, with 2 bases between them. This CDR3 is 11 amino acids long. CDR3 nucleotide sequence: TGTGCCAGCAGTGAATTTCAGCCCCAGCATTTT. It is translated as CASSEFQPQHF.

The chain joins TRBV19 to TRBJ1-1, with D possibly TRBD1 on 6 matching bases. Germline loops: CDR1 LNHDA, CDR2 SQIVND (reference sequence). V was shortened by 10 bases and J by 5 bases, with 23 bases between the two germline ends. CDR3 length equals 15 residues. CDR3 DNA: TGTGCCACCGGATCCCCGACAGTAAGGGGGACTGAAGCTTTCTTT. This encodes CATGSPTVRGTEAFF.

This rearrangement joins TRBV7-2 to TRBJ2-3, with TRBD1 matching over 7 bases. The CDR3 has 15 amino acids. V lost 1 base and J lost 2; bases outside the gene matches: 3. Germline CDR1 SGHTA, CDR2 FQGNSA. CDR3 coding DNA: TGTGCCAGCAGCTTAGGACAGGGTAACACAGATACGCAGTATTTT. Amino acids: CASSLGQGNTDTQYF.

The chain carries TRBV2 and TRBJ1-5, with 7 bases identical to TRBD1. Per the germline V gene, CDR1 is SNHLY and CDR2 is FYNNEI. This CDR3 is 14 amino acids long. Germline trimming cut 0 bases from V and 7 bases from J; bases unmatched to any gene: 3. Here the CDR3 reads CASSEAQGEQPQHF. The DNA of the CDR3 is TGTGCCAGCAGTGAAGCGCAGGGGGAACAGCCCCAGCATTTT.

A few counts support this clonotype. In DNA, the CDR3 is TGTGCCAGCAGTTTTTCGGGGGGTGCGGACACCGGGGAGCTGTTTTTT. This sequence encodes CASSFSGGADTGELFF. The chain carries TRBV12-3 or TRBV12-4 and TRBJ2-2; 7 positions agree with TRBD2. CDR3 size: 16 residues. Unmatched junction bases numbered 7, after V lost 3 bases and J lost 3 bases.

The chain couples TRBV11-2 to TRBJ2-5; 10 positions agree with TRBD2. The J segment lost 6 bases and the V segment lost 5 bases, leaving 6 bases of the junction unmatched. This CDR3 has 14 amino acids. The V gene's germline CDR1 is SGHAT and CDR2 FQNNGV. CDR3 sequence (DNA): TGTGCCAGCAGCCCGGCTAGCGGGAGTCAGACCCAGTACTTC. It codes for CASSPASGSQTQYF.

This clonotype was seen a few times. The chain links TRBV20-1 to TRBJ1-2; 7 positions agree with TRBD1. This CDR3 has 15 amino acids. Germline V gene sequence: CDR1 DFQATT, CDR2 SNEGSKA (reference sequence). Trimming at V came to 2 bases and at J to 4 bases, leaving 10 bases not matched to a gene. CDR3 sequence: CSARTRSGTAYGYTF. In DNA form, the CDR3 reads TGCAGTGCTAGAACACGCTCCGGGACAGCCTATGGCTACACCTTC.

The chain joins TRBV15 to TRBJ2-7; 7 bases fit TRBD1. V dropped 3 bases and J dropped 3; count of bases not matched to a gene: 8. CDR3 length: 15 amino acids. Germline loops: CDR1 LNHNV, CDR2 YYDKDF (reference sequence). The CDR3 DNA is TGTGCCACCAGCAGTCACACGACAGGGAACTACGAGCAGTACTTC. Translated: CATSSHTTGNYEQYF.

V gene TRBV27 combines with J gene TRBJ2-2; D unresolved. The V end lost 3 bases, the J end lost 6 bases, and 8 bases lay between the germline ends. This CDR3 has 13 amino acids. Germline CDR1 MNHEY, CDR2 SMNVEV (reference sequence). For the CDR3, the DNA is TGTGCCAGCAGTTTCCGGGTCGCCGGGGAGCTGTTTTTT. Protein product: CASSFRVAGELFF.

This clonotype was found many times. The rearrangement uses TRBV5-1 and TRBJ2-1, with 14 nucleotides matching TRBD2. The CDR3 spans 19 residues. Germline V lookup: CDR1 SGHRS, CDR2 YFSETQ. Unmatched junction bases numbered 15, after V lost 3 bases and J lost 7 bases. The CDR3 region has the DNA TGCGCCAGCAGCTCCTACGGGACTAGCGGGAGTTCTGGGGGTAATGAGCAGTTCTTC. It yields the protein CASSSYGTSGSSGGNEQFF.

A few counts support this clonotype. The chain is built from TRBV12-3 or TRBV12-4 and TRBJ1-5, with D uncertain. Trimming took off 3 bases at V and 11 bases at J, with 14 bases between the two ends. The CDR3 loop spans 13 amino acids. The CDR3 DNA follows: TGTGCCAGCAGTTTGGGAACCTTTTCAGCCCAGCATTTT. This translates into CASSLGTFSAQHF.

This rearrangement joins TRBV30 to TRBJ2-5; D is undetermined. V was pared by 0 bases and J by 4 bases, with 0 bases between. The CDR3 runs to 10 residues. CDR1 GTSNPN and CDR2 SVGIG come from the germline V gene (reference sequence). The CDR3 protein is CAWSVETQYF. CDR3 bases: TGTGCCTGGAGTGTAGAGACCCAGTACTTC.

V gene TRBV11-2 combines with J gene TRBJ2-1, with 12 bases fitting TRBD2. CDR1 is SGHAT and CDR2 is FQNNGV in the germline V gene. This CDR3 has 15 residues. The J segment lost 5 bases and the V segment lost 5 bases, leaving 4 bases of the junction unmatched. CDR3 sequence reads: CASSQLAGGHNEQFF. The DNA of the CDR3 is TGTGCCAGCAGCCAACTAGCGGGAGGTCACAATGAGCAGTTCTTC.

The rearrangement joins TRBV2 to TRBJ2-2; D remains unclear. This CDR3 contains 13 residues. Trimming left V 2 bases short and J 7 bases short, with 8 bases between. The germline gives CDR1 SNHLY, CDR2 FYNNEI. CDR3 protein: CASSESPGGELFF. As DNA, the CDR3 is TGTGCCAGCAGTGAAAGTCCGGGCGGGGAGCTGTTTTTT. Drawing the rest from reference TRBV2 and TRBJ2-2, the complete variable domain is EPEVTQTPSHQVTQMGQEVILRCVPISNHLYFYWYRQILGQKVEFLVSFYNNEISEKSEIFDDQFSVERPDGSNFTLKIRSTKLEDSAMYFCASSESPGGELFFGEGSRLTVL.

This clonotype was picked up many times. The chain carries TRBV5-5 and TRBJ2-2; D is unclear. The CDR3 spans 12 residues. Germline V gene lookup returns CDR1 SGHKS and CDR2 YYEKEE (reference sequence). V shed 2 bases and J shed 3 bases, with 2 bases lying between them. The CDR3 is CASSFDTGELFF. DNA of the CDR3: TGTGCCAGCAGCTTCGACACCGGGGAGCTGTTTTTT.

This clonotype was detected a few times. V and J are TRBV12-3 or TRBV12-4 and TRBJ2-7; D may be TRBD1 (5 bases). This CDR3 is built from 11 residues. V lost 4 bases and J 6 bases, leaving 7 bases between the germline ends. CDR3 sequence (DNA): TGTGCCAGCAGTTGGACATCCGAGCAGTACTTC. It codes for CASSWTSEQYF.

This clonotype was observed a handful of times. The chain employs TRBV20-1 and TRBJ1-1; D unclear. This CDR3 contains 16 residues. Germline V gene sequence: CDR1 DFQATT, CDR2 SNEGSKA (reference sequence). The V gene lost 3 bases and the J gene lost 4 bases, with 21 bases spanning the gap. CDR3 sequence: CSARIRGMGVGTEAFF. The CDR3 DNA is TGCAGTGCTAGGATCCGGGGAATGGGTGTAGGCACTGAAGCTTTCTTT.

This clonotype has a handful of counts. The chain has TRBV3-1 and TRBJ1-5, with TRBD1 identical over 9 bases. The junction had 7 bases not matched to a gene; V was cut back by 4 bases and J by 3 bases. Germline-derived CDR1 and CDR2 are LGHDT and YNNKEL (reference sequence). The CDR3 is made up of 16 amino acids. The CDR3 spells CASSPAGQGLNQPQHF. The CDR3 DNA follows: TGTGCCAGCAGCCCAGCGGGACAGGGCCTCAATCAGCCCCAGCATTTT.